This T cell receptor (beta chain) was identified in a study of T cell repertoires in cytomegalovirus infection. The overall study: Both CMV infection and a matching HLA type were indicated by public TCR beta signatures.

TCRdb redid the calling of the reads with MiXCR, one entry per CDR3 protein. The sample shows about 230,000 distinct CDR3 sequences, approximately 22% of them seen only once. Germline lookup yields CDR1 MNHEY and CDR2 SMNVEV (reference sequence). V dropped 5 bases and J dropped 2 bases, with 16 bases sitting between them. This CDR3 has 15 amino acids. Turning to this clonotype: Its cognate antigen is unknown.

General study findings and limits: Clonotype analysis showed dominance of the ex vivo response by HLA-C-restricted CMV-specific TCR beta clonotypes. Of the TCR beta families, the public ones yielded a cumulative frequency that identified carriers of CMV plus the relevant HLA.

The receptor comes from a human donor in good health (CMV status not recorded). Some clones in this sample may be carry-over from other donors' samples. Input material: CD8+ T cells from PBMCs. The chain is built from TRBV27 and TRBJ2-7, with TRBD1 as a possible D gene (7 bases). CDR3 sequence: CASSPTGDSPYEQYF. The CDR3 nucleotides are TGTGCCAGCAGTCCAACAGGGGACTCGCCCTACGAGCAGTACTTC.